Below, 12 T cell receptor beta chains from the same sample are listed, as sequenced in a study of T cells after yellow fever vaccination (dated by TCRdb to between 2018 and 2021). The treatment or condition label corresponds to: live attenuated yellow fever vaccine strain. The library was generated by 5' RACE. The data were produced on an Illumina HiSeq 2500. TCRdb applied fastp at Q25 and MiXCR to the public reads, then kept only in-frame beta chains. Entries that share a CDR3 protein sequence are merged under the most common genes and DNA. For this sample there are about 350,000 distinct CDR3 sequences; approximately 8% appear just once. Approximately 15% of the sample is held by the ten biggest clonotypes. This specimen was PBMCs, taken approximately 40 days after the first yellow fever vaccination. These receptors all come from a man younger than 35 who received the YFV17D yellow fever vaccine.

This clonotype has ten or more counts. The genes are TRBV7-2 and TRBJ2-3; D ambiguous. CDR1 is SGHTA and CDR2 is FQGNSA in the germline V gene. The CDR3 runs to 15 residues. V lost 3 bases and J 2 bases, leaving 12 bases between the germline ends. The DNA for the CDR3 is TGTGCCAGCAGCTTGTGGGGAACTGACACAGATACGCAGTATTTT. This codes for CASSLWGTDTDTQYF.

This chain links TRBV18 with TRBJ2-7, with 13 bases matching TRBD2. The V and J ends lost 4 bases and 6 bases, in that order; junction bases with no gene match: 12. CDR1 is KGHSH and CDR2 is LQKENI in the germline V gene. The CDR3 runs 17 residues. The CDR3 loop is CASSHTSGGESPSEQYF. CDR3 nucleotides: TGTGCCAGCTCACATACTAGCGGGGGGGAAAGCCCCAGCGAGCAGTACTTC.

This clonotype was seen repeatedly, ten times or more. V usage is TRBV6-2 or TRBV6-3 and J usage is TRBJ1-5, with 11 bases fitting TRBD1. The CDR3 contains 18 residues. Germline loops: CDR1 MNHEY, CDR2 SVGEGT. Unmatched junction bases numbered 15, after V lost 6 bases and J lost 5 bases. The CDR3 sequence: CASRPRGQGEPSDQPQHF. DNA for the CDR3: TGTGCCAGCAGGCCACGGGGACAGGGGGAACCTTCGGATCAGCCCCAGCATTTT.

There are many counts of this clonotype. The chain employs TRBV7-2 and TRBJ2-5, with unresolved D. The germline V gene has CDR1 SGHTA and CDR2 FQGNSA. This CDR3 contains 11 residues. With 6 bases removed from V and 5 bases from J, the gap between germline ends came to 7 bases. The CDR3, as DNA: TGTGCCAGCAGTCAACTGGAGACCCAGTACTTC. It translates to CASSQLETQYF.

V is TRBV5-1 and J is TRBJ1-1; D remains ambiguous. CDR1 is SGHRS, CDR2 YFSETQ, per germline. Trimming took off 5 bases at V and 0 bases at J, with 11 bases between the two ends. CDR3 length: 14 residues. CDR3 sequence reads: CASSPPHMNTEAFF. The CDR3 DNA reads TGCGCCAGCAGTCCCCCCCACATGAACACTGAAGCTTTCTTT. Drawing the rest from reference TRBV5-1 and TRBJ1-1, the complete variable domain is KAGVTQTPRYLIKTRGQQVTLSCSPISGHRSVSWYQQTPGQGLQFLFEYFSETQRNKGNFPGRFSGRQFSNSRSEMNVSTLELGDSALYLCASSPPHMNTEAFFGQGTRLTVV.

V is TRBV20-1 and J is TRBJ1-6; the D is unclear. V lost 1 base, J lost 7 bases, and 14 bases lay in between. Germline V gene data show CDR1 as DFQATT and CDR2 as SNEGSKA (reference sequence). The CDR3 is 15 residues long. This CDR3 is CSARVGFSWNSPLHF. The CDR3 DNA is TGCAGTGCTAGAGTGGGGTTCTCGTGGAATTCACCCCTCCACTTT.

CDR3: CASSPLAGSSGANVLTF. Written as DNA, the CDR3 is TGTGCCAGCAGCCCCCTAGCGGGGAGCTCTGGGGCCAACGTCCTGACTTTC. The J gene is TRBJ2-6, the V gene TRBV5-5, with 9 bases fitting TRBD2. This CDR3 is 17 amino acids long. Germline CDR1 reads SGHKS; CDR2 reads YYEKEE (reference sequence). The J segment lost 0 bases and the V segment lost 4 bases, leaving 5 bases of the junction unmatched.

In this sample, this clonotype turned up a few times. This chain uses TRBV28 with TRBJ1-4, with a weak D call TRBD1 (5 bases). The V gene lost 7 bases and the J gene lost 6 bases, with 21 bases spanning the gap. Per germline, CDR1 MDHEN and CDR2 SYDVKM. The CDR3 length is 16 residues. Here the CDR3 reads CASTTGGGGSHEKLFF. The CDR3 region has the DNA TGTGCCAGCACGACGGGAGGTGGGGGTTCCCATGAAAAACTGTTTTTT.

This clonotype was counted only a few times. V is TRBV7-2 and J is TRBJ2-5, with D perhaps matching TRBD1 or TRBD2 (5 bases each). Germline CDR1 reads SGHTA; CDR2 reads FQGNSA. The CDR3 is 14 residues long. V was pared by 5 bases and J by 4 bases, with 14 bases between. CDR3 DNA sequence: TGTGCCAGCAGCGAGCCGGGGCTGGGAGAGACCCAGTACTTC. Translating gives CASSEPGLGETQYF.

This clonotype was seen only a few times. V gene TRBV4-1 combines with J gene TRBJ2-5; D tentatively fits TRBD1 or TRBD2 (6 bases each). The CDR3 is 17 residues long. V was pared by 2 bases and J by 0 bases, with 16 bases between. The germline V gene encodes CDR1 MGHRA and CDR2 YSYEKL. CDR3 residues: CASSQYEGGDYQETQYF. In DNA, the CDR3 is TGCGCCAGCAGCCAATACGAGGGGGGAGATTACCAAGAGACCCAGTACTTC.

This clonotype turned up a few times. The chain combines TRBV27 with TRBJ2-4; 9 bases match TRBD1. Unmatched junction bases numbered 2, after V lost 3 bases and J lost 8 bases. Per germline, CDR1 MNHEY and CDR2 SMNVEV (reference sequence). The length of the CDR3 is 13 residues. CDR3 nucleotide sequence: TGTGCCAGCAGTTTGACAGGGGGGGACATTCAGTACTTC. As protein: CASSLTGGDIQYF.

In DNA form, the CDR3 reads TGTGCCAGCAGCCGCCCCCTCGGACAGGGGGCGGTTGAAGCTTTCTTT. Residues: CASSRPLGQGAVEAFF. The V call is TRBV5-6, the J call TRBJ1-1; 11 bases are shared with TRBD1. The CDR3 contains 16 residues. V lost 4 bases to trimming and J lost 7 bases; unmatched junction nucleotides: 12. CDR1 and CDR2 (germline): SGHDT, YYEEEE.